The rows below give T cell receptor beta chains drawn from one sample of a study of CD8 T cells in Susac syndrome. TCRdb passed the immunoSEQ multiplex PCR reads through MiXCR, listing each CDR3 protein once. The table lists roughly 200,000 distinct CDR3 sequences, 85% to 95% of them singletons, with 0.082% in the top ten. The sample was CD4+ T cells from PBMCs. The receptors originated from a human donor with multiple sclerosis. Each CDR3 is given with its conserved first and last residue. Each record gives: D gene, clone size, J gene, V gene, CDR3 DNA, CDR3 protein. D genes are given only for firm matches. Only some rows state a clone size, as once, few, many or a class for expanded clones.

D gene: .
clone size: .
J gene: TRBJ2-7
V gene: TRBV12-3/TRBV12-4
CDR3 DNA: TGTGCCAGCAGTTTCAGGAGATTCTCCTACGAGCAGTACTTC
CDR3 protein: CASSFRRFSYEQYF

D gene: .
clone size: few
J gene: TRBJ2-3
V gene: TRBV20-1
CDR3 DNA: TGCAGTGCTAGAGATCAGGGGCGGGATACGCAGTATTTT
CDR3 protein: CSARDQGRDTQYF

D gene: TRBD1
clone size: once
J gene: TRBJ2-1
V gene: TRBV4-2
CDR3 DNA: TGTGCCAGCAGCCAAGGCCCCCTCGGGACAGGGGGTGTTACAAAGCAGTTCTTC
CDR3 protein: CASSQGPLGTGGVTKQFF

D gene: .
clone size: .
J gene: TRBJ1-6
V gene: TRBV2
CDR3 DNA: TGTGCCAGCAGTGACAGCTCACCTAACTACGTTTCACCCCTCCACTTT
CDR3 protein: CASSDSSPNYVSPLHF

D gene: .
clone size: .
J gene: TRBJ1-4
V gene: TRBV27
CDR3 DNA: TGTGCCAGCACCCGCGATGGGGAAAAACTGTTTTTT
CDR3 protein: CASTRDGEKLFF

D gene: TRBD2
clone size: .
J gene: TRBJ2-3
V gene: TRBV7-9
CDR3 DNA: TGTGCCAGCAGCTCCCAGGGACTAGTGGCAGATACGCAGTATTTT
CDR3 protein: CASSSQGLVADTQYF

D gene: .
clone size: .
J gene: TRBJ2-5
V gene: TRBV30
CDR3 DNA: TGTGCCTGGAAAGGCCCCGGGGAGACCCAGTACTTC
CDR3 protein: CAWKGPGETQYF

D gene: .
clone size: .
J gene: TRBJ2-7
V gene: TRBV20-1
CDR3 DNA: TGCAGTGCTAGATATCAACAGACCTACGAGCAGTACTTC
CDR3 protein: CSARYQQTYEQYF

D gene: .
clone size: .
J gene: TRBJ2-6
V gene: TRBV5-1
CDR3 DNA: TGCGCCAGCAGCTCCGGGTCCTTCCCGTCTGGGGCCAACGTCCTGACTTTC
CDR3 protein: CASSSGSFPSGANVLTF

D gene: .
clone size: .
J gene: TRBJ1-2
V gene: TRBV28
CDR3 DNA: TGTGCCAGCAGTTTAAGGGAGCTTAACTATGGCTACACCTTC
CDR3 protein: CASSLRELNYGYTF

D gene: .
clone size: .
J gene: TRBJ1-5
V gene: TRBV12-3/TRBV12-4
CDR3 DNA: TGTGCCAGCAGTTTACAGGGATTTCAACGGCCCCAGCATTTT
CDR3 protein: CASSLQGFQRPQHF

D gene: .
clone size: once
J gene: TRBJ2-3
V gene: TRBV20-1
CDR3 DNA: TGCAGTGCTAGCGCCCCGGGAACAGATACGCAGTATTTT
CDR3 protein: CSASAPGTDTQYF

D gene: .
clone size: .
J gene: TRBJ1-1
V gene: TRBV18
CDR3 DNA: TGTGCCAGCTCACCACCGATGCGGACTGAAGCTTTCTTT
CDR3 protein: CASSPPMRTEAFF

D gene: TRBD1
clone size: .
J gene: TRBJ2-3
V gene: TRBV24-1
CDR3 DNA: TGTGCCACCAGTTCCGGGACAGGGGTGCCCGGTACGCAGTATTTT
CDR3 protein: CATSSGTGVPGTQYF

D gene: TRBD1
clone size: .
J gene: TRBJ1-2
V gene: TRBV20-1
CDR3 DNA: TGCAGTGCTAGAGGGACAGGGCGGTCGGGGTACACCTTC
CDR3 protein: CSARGTGRSGYTF

D gene: .
clone size: .
J gene: TRBJ1-1
V gene: TRBV2
CDR3 DNA: TGTGCCAGCAGTGACCTACGAAGTAGGAACACTGAAGCTTTCTTT
CDR3 protein: CASSDLRSRNTEAFF

D gene: TRBD1
clone size: .
J gene: TRBJ2-7
V gene: TRBV20-1
CDR3 DNA: TGCAGTGCTCCCGGACAGGGTAGGAACGAGCAGTACTTC
CDR3 protein: CSAPGQGRNEQYF

D gene: TRBD2
clone size: .
J gene: TRBJ2-1
V gene: TRBV29-1
CDR3 DNA: TGCAGCGGGCATCAAAGCGGGGGGGCGAACAATGAGCAGTTCTTC
CDR3 protein: CSGHQSGGANNEQFF

D gene: .
clone size: .
J gene: TRBJ1-1
V gene: TRBV15
CDR3 DNA: TGTGCCACCAGCAGAGAGTTTGGGCCCCGACAACACTCTGAAGCTTTCTTT
CDR3 protein: CATSREFGPRQHSEAFF

D gene: TRBD2
clone size: .
J gene: TRBJ2-6
V gene: TRBV7-3
CDR3 DNA: TGTGCCAGCAGCTTGGGACTAGCGGGTACTGGGGCCAACGTCCTGACTTTC
CDR3 protein: CASSLGLAGTGANVLTF

D gene: TRBD2
clone size: .
J gene: TRBJ2-7
V gene: TRBV20-1
CDR3 DNA: TGCAGTGCTAGACCTAGCGGGGGGGCCTGGGCCTACGAGCAGTACTTC
CDR3 protein: CSARPSGGAWAYEQYF

D gene: .
clone size: .
J gene: TRBJ2-3
V gene: TRBV5-1
CDR3 DNA: TGCGCCAGCAGCTTTCGGACAGAGAGCACAGATACGCAGTATTTT
CDR3 protein: CASSFRTESTDTQYF

D gene: .
clone size: .
J gene: TRBJ2-1
V gene: TRBV5-1
CDR3 DNA: TGCGCCAGCAGCTTGGAGGGGGTTCCTAATGAGCAGTTCTTC
CDR3 protein: CASSLEGVPNEQFF

D gene: .
clone size: .
J gene: TRBJ2-1
V gene: TRBV6-5
CDR3 DNA: TGTGCCACCAGTCAGGGCAATGAGCAGTTCTTC
CDR3 protein: CATSQGNEQFF

D gene: .
clone size: .
J gene: TRBJ2-1
V gene: TRBV20-1
CDR3 DNA: TGCAGTGCTAGTACGGGGTGGGGAGAGCAGTTCTTC
CDR3 protein: CSASTGWGEQFF

D gene: .
clone size: .
J gene: TRBJ1-2
V gene: TRBV18
CDR3 DNA: TGTGCCAGCTCACCAATCATGGCTAACTATGGCTACACCTTC
CDR3 protein: CASSPIMANYGYTF

D gene: .
clone size: .
J gene: TRBJ1-5
V gene: TRBV20-1
CDR3 DNA: TGCAGTGCTACGGGACTCCTAACCGACGGCAATCAGCCCCAGCATTTT
CDR3 protein: CSATGLLTDGNQPQHF

D gene: .
clone size: .
J gene: TRBJ1-5
V gene: TRBV7-8
CDR3 DNA: TGTGCCAGCAGCCCGGGGGCAGTTGGGGGAGTACAGCCCCAGCATTTT
CDR3 protein: CASSPGAVGGVQPQHF

D gene: .
clone size: .
J gene: TRBJ1-2
V gene: TRBV20-1
CDR3 DNA: TGCAGTGCTAGAGGCGGGGCTAACTATGGCTACACCTTC
CDR3 protein: CSARGGANYGYTF

D gene: TRBD2
clone size: once
J gene: TRBJ2-3
V gene: TRBV20-1
CDR3 DNA: TGCAGTGCCCCCAGCGGGGGGGTTAGCACAGATACGCAGTATTTT
CDR3 protein: CSAPSGGVSTDTQYF

D gene: .
clone size: .
J gene: TRBJ2-1
V gene: TRBV9
CDR3 DNA: TGTGCCAGCAGCGTTACTAGTCGCCCCTACAATGAGCAGTTCTTC
CDR3 protein: CASSVTSRPYNEQFF

D gene: TRBD2
clone size: .
J gene: TRBJ2-5
V gene: TRBV27
CDR3 DNA: TGTGCCAGCAGTTTAAGGGCTAGCGGGGCGCAAGAGACCCAGTACTTC
CDR3 protein: CASSLRASGAQETQYF

D gene: .
clone size: .
J gene: TRBJ1-2
V gene: TRBV14
CDR3 DNA: TGTGCCAGCAGCCCAAAGCTTGGGGCAGTTGACGGCTACACCTTC
CDR3 protein: CASSPKLGAVDGYTF

D gene: .
clone size: .
J gene: TRBJ1-1
V gene: TRBV20-1
CDR3 DNA: TGCAGTGCTACAAAGACAGCCAACACTGAAGCTTTCTTT
CDR3 protein: CSATKTANTEAFF

D gene: TRBD2
clone size: once
J gene: TRBJ2-3
V gene: TRBV5-4
CDR3 DNA: TGTGCCAGCAGCCCCGTGACTAGCGGGTCCACAGATACGCAGTATTTT
CDR3 protein: CASSPVTSGSTDTQYF

D gene: TRBD2
clone size: .
J gene: TRBJ2-1
V gene: TRBV24-1
CDR3 DNA: TGTGCCACCAGTGACGGCGGGGGGCAGCAGTTCTTC
CDR3 protein: CATSDGGGQQFF

D gene: .
clone size: .
J gene: TRBJ1-5
V gene: TRBV30
CDR3 DNA: TGTGCCTGGAGAGGATCTAATAGCAATCAGCCCCAGCATTTT
CDR3 protein: CAWRGSNSNQPQHF

D gene: TRBD2
clone size: .
J gene: TRBJ2-3
V gene: TRBV7-2
CDR3 DNA: TGTGCCAGCAGCTCTTCCCCCAGCGGGGGGCTACAAGATACGCAGTATTTT
CDR3 protein: CASSSSPSGGLQDTQYF

D gene: TRBD1
clone size: few
J gene: TRBJ2-7
V gene: TRBV2
CDR3 DNA: TGTGCCAGCAGTCGGCAGGGGGCCTACGAGCAGTACTTC
CDR3 protein: CASSRQGAYEQYF

D gene: TRBD2
clone size: once
J gene: TRBJ2-1
V gene: TRBV20-1
CDR3 DNA: TGCAGTGCCCTATCCGATTCGTTAGCGGGGGGGTTTGAGCAGTTCTTC
CDR3 protein: CSALSDSLAGGFEQFF